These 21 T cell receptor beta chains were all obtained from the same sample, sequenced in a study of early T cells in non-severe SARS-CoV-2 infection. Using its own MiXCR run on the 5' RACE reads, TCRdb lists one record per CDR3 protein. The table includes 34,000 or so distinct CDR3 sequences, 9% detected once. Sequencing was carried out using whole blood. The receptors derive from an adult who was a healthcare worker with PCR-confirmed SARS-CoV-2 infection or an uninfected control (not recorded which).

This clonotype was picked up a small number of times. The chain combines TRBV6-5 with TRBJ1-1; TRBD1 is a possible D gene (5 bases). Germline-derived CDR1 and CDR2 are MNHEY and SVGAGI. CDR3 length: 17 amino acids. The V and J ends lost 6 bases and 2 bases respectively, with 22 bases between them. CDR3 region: CASSRPGQGSYNTEAFF. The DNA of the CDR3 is TGTGCCAGCAGCCGGCCGGGGCAGGGAAGTTATAACACTGAAGCTTTCTTT.

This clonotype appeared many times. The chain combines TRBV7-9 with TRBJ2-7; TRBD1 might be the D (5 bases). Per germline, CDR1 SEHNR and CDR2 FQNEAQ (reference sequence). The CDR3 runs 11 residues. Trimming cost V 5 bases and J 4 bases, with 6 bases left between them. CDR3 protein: CASSRGYEQYF. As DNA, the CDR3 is TGTGCCAGCAGCAGGGGATACGAGCAGTACTTC.

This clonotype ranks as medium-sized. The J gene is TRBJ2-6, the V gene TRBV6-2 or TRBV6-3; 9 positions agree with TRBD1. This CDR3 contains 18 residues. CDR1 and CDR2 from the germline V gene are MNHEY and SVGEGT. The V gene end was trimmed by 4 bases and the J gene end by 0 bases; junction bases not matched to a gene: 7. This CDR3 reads CASSSRQGESSGANVLTF. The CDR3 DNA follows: TGTGCCAGCAGTTCCCGACAGGGGGAGAGCTCTGGGGCCAACGTCCTGACTTTC.

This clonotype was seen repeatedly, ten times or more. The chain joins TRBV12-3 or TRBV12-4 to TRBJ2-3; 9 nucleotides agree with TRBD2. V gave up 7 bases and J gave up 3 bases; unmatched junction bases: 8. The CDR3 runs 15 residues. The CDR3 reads CASKATSGRTDTQYF. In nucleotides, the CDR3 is TGTGCCAGCAAAGCGACTAGCGGCAGGACAGATACGCAGTATTTT.

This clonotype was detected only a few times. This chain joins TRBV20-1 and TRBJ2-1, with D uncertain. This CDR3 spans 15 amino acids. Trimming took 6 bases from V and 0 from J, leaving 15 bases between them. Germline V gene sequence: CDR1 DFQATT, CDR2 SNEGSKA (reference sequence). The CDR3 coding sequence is TGCAGTGCGAGGTCCTTTAAAAGCTCCTACAATGAGCAGTTCTTC. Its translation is CSARSFKSSYNEQFF.

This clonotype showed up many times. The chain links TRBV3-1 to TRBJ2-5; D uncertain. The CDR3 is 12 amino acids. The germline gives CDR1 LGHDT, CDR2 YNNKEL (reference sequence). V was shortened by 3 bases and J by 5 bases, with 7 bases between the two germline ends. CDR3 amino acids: CASSQDPETQYF. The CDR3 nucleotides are TGTGCCAGCAGCCAGGACCCCGAGACCCAGTACTTC.

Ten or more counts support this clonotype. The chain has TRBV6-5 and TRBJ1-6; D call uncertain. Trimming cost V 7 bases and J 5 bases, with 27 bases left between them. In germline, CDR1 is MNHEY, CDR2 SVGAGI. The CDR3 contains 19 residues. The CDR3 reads CASNQTDWPACNNNSPLHF. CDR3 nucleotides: TGTGCCAGCAACCAAACGGACTGGCCCGCCTGCAATAATAATTCACCCCTCCACTTT.

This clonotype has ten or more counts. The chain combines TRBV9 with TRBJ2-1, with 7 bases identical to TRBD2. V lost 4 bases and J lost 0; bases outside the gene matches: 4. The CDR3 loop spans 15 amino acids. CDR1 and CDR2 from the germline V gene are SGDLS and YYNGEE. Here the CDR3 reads CASSPSGVSYNEQFF. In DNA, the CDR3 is TGTGCCAGCAGCCCCAGCGGGGTCTCCTACAATGAGCAGTTCTTC.

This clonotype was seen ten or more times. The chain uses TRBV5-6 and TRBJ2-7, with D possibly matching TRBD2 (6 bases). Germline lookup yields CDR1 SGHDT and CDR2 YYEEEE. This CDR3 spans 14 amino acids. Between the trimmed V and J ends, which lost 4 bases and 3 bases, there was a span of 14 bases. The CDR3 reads CASSPGLIGYEQYF. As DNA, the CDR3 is TGTGCCAGCAGCCCGGGACTGATTGGCTACGAGCAGTACTTC.

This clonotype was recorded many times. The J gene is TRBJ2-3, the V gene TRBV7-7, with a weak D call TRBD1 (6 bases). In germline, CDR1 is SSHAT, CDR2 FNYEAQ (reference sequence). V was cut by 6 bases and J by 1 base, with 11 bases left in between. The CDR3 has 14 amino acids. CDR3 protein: CASRAGVGTDTQYF. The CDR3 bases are TGTGCCAGCAGGGCAGGGGTTGGCACAGATACGCAGTATTTT.

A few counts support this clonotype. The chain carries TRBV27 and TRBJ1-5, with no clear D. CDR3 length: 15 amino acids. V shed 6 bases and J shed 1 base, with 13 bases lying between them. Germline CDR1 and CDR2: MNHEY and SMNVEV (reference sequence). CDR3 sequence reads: CASSWDRASNQPQHF. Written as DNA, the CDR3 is TGTGCCAGCAGCTGGGATAGAGCAAGCAATCAGCCCCAGCATTTT.

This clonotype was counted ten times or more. The CDR3 DNA reads TGTGCCAGCAGCGCTGGGGCAGGGAGGGAAGCTTTCTTT. Translated: CASSAGAGREAFF. V and J are TRBV7-6 and TRBJ1-1; D is perhaps TRBD1 (5 bases). The germline V gene encodes CDR1 SGHVS and CDR2 FNYEAQ. The length of the CDR3 is 13 residues. The ends were cut back, 5 bases at V and 8 bases at J, with 15 bases in the middle.

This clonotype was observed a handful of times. CDR3 in DNA: TGCAGCGTTGAAGGTGCGGCAGGGAAAAAAGCTTTCTTT. This translates into CSVEGAAGKKAFF. V and J are TRBV29-1 and TRBJ1-1, with D perhaps matching TRBD1 (5 bases). The CDR3 contains 13 residues. V was cut by 1 base and J by 9 bases, with 15 bases left in between. CDR1 SQVTM and CDR2 ANQGSEA come from the germline V gene.

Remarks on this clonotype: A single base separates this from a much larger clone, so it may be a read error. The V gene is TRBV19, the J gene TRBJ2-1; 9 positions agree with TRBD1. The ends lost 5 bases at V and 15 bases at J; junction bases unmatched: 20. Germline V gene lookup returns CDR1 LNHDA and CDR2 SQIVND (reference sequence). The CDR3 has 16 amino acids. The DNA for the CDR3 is TGTGCCAGTAGTGACCGGGGACAGGGAGAGCGGGTAGCGCGGTTCTTC. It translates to CASSDRGQGERVARFF.

CDR3 DNA: TGTGCCAGCAGCTTAGATTTTCTGAACACTGAAGCTTTCTTT. Its protein is CASSLDFLNTEAFF. The gene calls are TRBV7-2 and TRBJ1-1, with D uncertain. The CDR3 runs to 14 residues. Germline V gives CDR1 SGHTA, CDR2 FQGNSA. V was clipped by 1 base and J by 0 bases, with 6 bases between them. Full variable domain (missing parts from reference TRBV7-2 and TRBJ1-1): GAGVSQSPSNKVTEKGKDVELRCDPISGHTALYWYRQSLGQGLEFLIYFQGNSAPDKSGLPSDRFSAERTGGSVSTLTIQRTQQEDSAVYLCASSLDFLNTEAFFGQGTRLTVV.

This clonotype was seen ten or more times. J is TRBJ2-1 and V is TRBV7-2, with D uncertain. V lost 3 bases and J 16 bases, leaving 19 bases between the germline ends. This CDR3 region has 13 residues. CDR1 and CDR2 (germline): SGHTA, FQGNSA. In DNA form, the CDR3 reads TGTGCCAGCAGCTTCCCTCTGCCGTCTACAATATTCTTC. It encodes CASSFPLPSTIFF. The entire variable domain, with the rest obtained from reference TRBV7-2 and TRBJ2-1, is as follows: GAGVSQSPSNKVTEKGKDVELRCDPISGHTALYWYRQSLGQGLEFLIYFQGNSAPDKSGLPSDRFSAERTGGSVSTLTIQRTQQEDSAVYLCASSFPLPSTIFFGPGTRLTVL.

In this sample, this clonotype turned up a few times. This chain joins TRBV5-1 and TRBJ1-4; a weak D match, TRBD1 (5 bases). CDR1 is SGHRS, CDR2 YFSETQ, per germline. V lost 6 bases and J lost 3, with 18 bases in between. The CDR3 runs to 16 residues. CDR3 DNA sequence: TGCGCCAGCACCCGGGGTGGACAATCGGCTAATGAAAAACTGTTTTTT. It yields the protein CASTRGGQSANEKLFF. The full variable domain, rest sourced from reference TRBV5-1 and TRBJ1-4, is KAGVTQTPRYLIKTRGQQVTLSCSPISGHRSVSWYQQTPGQGLQFLFEYFSETQRNKGNFPGRFSGRQFSNSRSEMNVSTLELGDSALYLCASTRGGQSANEKLFFGSGTQLSVL.

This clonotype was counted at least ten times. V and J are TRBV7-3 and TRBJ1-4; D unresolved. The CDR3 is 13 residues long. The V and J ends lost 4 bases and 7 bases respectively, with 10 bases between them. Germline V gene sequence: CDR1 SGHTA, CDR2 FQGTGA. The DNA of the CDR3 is TGTGCCAGCAGCTCAAGAGAGGGTGAAAAACTGTTTTTT. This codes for CASSSREGEKLFF.

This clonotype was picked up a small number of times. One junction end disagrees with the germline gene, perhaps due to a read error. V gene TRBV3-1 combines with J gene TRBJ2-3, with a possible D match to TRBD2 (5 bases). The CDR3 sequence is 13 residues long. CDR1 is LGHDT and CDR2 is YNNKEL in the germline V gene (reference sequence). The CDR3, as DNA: TGTGCCAGCAGCCAAGCTCCCGAGGACTCCGATGTTTTT. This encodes CASSQAPEDSDVF.

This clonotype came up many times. The CDR3 DNA is TGTGCCAGCAGTATGCGACAGGGCCTAAGAAATTCACCCCTCCACTTT. It specifies CASSMRQGLRNSPLHF. V usage is TRBV6-5 and J usage is TRBJ1-6; 7 bases are a match to TRBD1. The CDR3 has 16 amino acids. V lost 5 bases to trimming and J lost 7 bases; unmatched junction nucleotides: 11. Germline values: CDR1 MNHEY, CDR2 SVGAGI.

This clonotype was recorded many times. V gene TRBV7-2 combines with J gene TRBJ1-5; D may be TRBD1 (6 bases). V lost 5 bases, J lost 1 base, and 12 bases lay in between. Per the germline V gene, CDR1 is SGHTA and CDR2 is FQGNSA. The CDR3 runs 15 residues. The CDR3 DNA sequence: TGTGCCAGCAGCCTGGGGACACCCAGCAATCAGCCCCAGCATTTT. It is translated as CASSLGTPSNQPQHF.